Following are 22 T cell receptor beta chains from one sample sequenced in a study of blood T cell repertoires in COVID-19 (dated by TCRdb to 2020 to 2021). The method behind the library was the immunoSEQ multiplex PCR assay. The source is immuneACCESS, and TCRdb retained only in-frame sequences with V and J called. Part of the clones is not carried over; for the studies checked, unresolved V genes explain less than half of this, and the remainder is unexplained. Present in this sample are about 120,000 clones, 75% to 85% of which were seen just once. 3.5% to 4.5% of the sample is in the top ten clones. The sample taken for sequencing was peripheral blood. The receptors come from a woman at least 80 years old with acute or convalescent COVID-19.

The table lists this clone with a count of one. V is TRBV7-8 and J is TRBJ2-3; no clear D gene. The CDR3 sequence is 14 residues long. The V gene's germline CDR1 is SGHVS and CDR2 FQNEAQ. V lost 1 base and J lost 3, with 8 bases in between. The CDR3 here is CASSLDEVTDTQYF. As DNA, the CDR3 is TGTGCCAGCAGCTTAGATGAGGTTACAGATACGCAGTATTTT.

This clone was observed once. The chain links TRBV30 to TRBJ1-1; 7 nucleotides align to TRBD1. The germline V gene has CDR1 GTSNPN and CDR2 SVGIG (reference sequence). There are 13 residues in the CDR3. Losses at the gene ends were 2 bases for V and 5 bases for J; bases not matched to a gene: 5. CDR3 DNA: TGTGCCTGGAGTCGACAGGGACGGACTGAAGCTTTCTTT. It translates to CAWSRQGRTEAFF.

The chain recombines TRBV19 with TRBJ1-2; a weak D match, TRBD1 (5 bases). Germline V gene lookup returns CDR1 LNHDA and CDR2 SQIVND (reference sequence). The CDR3 is 13 residues long. V lost 5 bases and J lost 0, with 7 bases in between. CDR3 sequence (DNA): TGTGCCAGTAGTCAGGACACTAACTATGGCTACACCTTC. Translated: CASSQDTNYGYTF. Full variable domain (rest looked up from reference TRBV19 and TRBJ1-2): DGGITQSPKYLFRKEGQNVTLSCEQNLNHDAMYWYRQDPGQGLRLIYYSQIVNDFQKGDIAEGYSVSREKKESFPLTVTSAQKNPTAFYLCASSQDTNYGYTFGSGTRLTVV.

The chain links TRBV6-5 to TRBJ1-4, with 8 nucleotides matching TRBD1. CDR1 and CDR2 (germline): MNHEY, SVGAGI. The V gene end was trimmed by 6 bases and the J gene end by 8 bases; junction bases not matched to a gene: 11. This CDR3 contains 15 residues. CDR3 protein: CASSLAGTGSEKLFF. In DNA form, the CDR3 reads TGTGCCAGCAGCCTAGCCGGGACAGGAAGCGAAAAACTGTTTTTT.

This chain uses TRBV2 with TRBJ1-1; D remains unclear. Germline CDR1 SNHLY, CDR2 FYNNEI. The germline V and J ends were trimmed by 6 bases and 3 bases, with 14 bases remaining between them. The CDR3 is 14 residues long. CDR3 sequence (DNA): TGTGCCAGCAGACCGAACGGCCAGGACACTGAAGCTTTCTTT. The encoded protein is CASRPNGQDTEAFF.

This chain's CDR3 is CATAGTGGNTGELFF. The CDR3 DNA is TGTGCCACGGCCGGGACAGGGGGGAACACCGGGGAGCTGTTTTTT. The chain carries TRBV7-2 and TRBJ2-2; TRBD1 matches at 11 bases. In germline, CDR1 is SGHTA, CDR2 FQGNSA. The ends lost 10 bases at V and 1 base at J; junction bases unmatched: 5. This CDR3 comprises 15 residues.

This rearrangement joins TRBV2 to TRBJ1-4; D not resolved. Trimming removed 7 bases at V and 8 bases at J, with 11 bases between. CDR3 size: 12 residues. Germline V gives CDR1 SNHLY, CDR2 FYNNEI. CDR3: CASTEAREKLFF. CDR3 in DNA: TGTGCCAGCACCGAAGCCAGGGAAAAACTGTTTTTT. Full variable domain (remainder filled in from reference TRBV2 and TRBJ1-4): EPEVTQTPSHQVTQMGQEVILRCVPISNHLYFYWYRQILGQKVEFLVSFYNNEISEKSEIFDDQFSVERPDGSNFTLKIRSTKLEDSAMYFCASTEAREKLFFGSGTQLSVL.

V and J are TRBV7-9 and TRBJ2-5, with 7 bases lining up with TRBD2. This CDR3 spans 17 amino acids. Germline V gene data show CDR1 as SEHNR and CDR2 as FQNEAQ (reference sequence). Trimming cost V 4 bases and J 4 bases; bases outside gene matches: 15. In DNA form, the CDR3 reads TGTGCCAGCAGCTGGAGGGCTAGCGGTTTGGTCGGAGAGACCCAGTACTTC. This gives the protein CASSWRASGLVGETQYF.

The table lists this clone with a few counts. The chain employs TRBV4-1 and TRBJ2-7; 7 bases agree with TRBD2. This CDR3 contains 16 residues. The V segment lost 1 base and the J segment 0 bases; nucleotides outside the gene matches: 6. Germline V gives CDR1 MGHRA, CDR2 YSYEKL. DNA of the CDR3: TGCGCCAGCAGCCAAGGGAGCGGGGATAGCTCCTACGAGCAGTACTTC. As protein: CASSQGSGDSSYEQYF.

V and J are TRBV29-1 and TRBJ2-7; tentative D call: TRBD1 (5 bases). This CDR3 is built from 12 residues. Germline CDR1 is SQVTM and CDR2 is ANQGSEA. V was pared by 4 bases and J by 3 bases, with 10 bases between. The CDR3 region is CSVADRLYEQYF. The CDR3 bases are TGCAGCGTTGCCGACAGACTCTACGAGCAGTACTTC.

V usage is TRBV7-2 and J usage is TRBJ1-3; 7 bases are a match to TRBD1. Trimming cost V 5 bases and J 0 bases; bases outside gene matches: 7. CDR3 size: 16 residues. Germline assignment: CDR1 SGHTA and CDR2 FQGNSA. This CDR3 reads CASSPLGQNSGNTIYF. CDR3 DNA sequence: TGTGCCAGCAGCCCCCTGGGACAGAACTCTGGAAACACCATATATTTT.

The CDR3 reads CASSYPGTTEAFF. The CDR3 DNA follows: TGTGCCAGCAGTTACCCGGGAACAACTGAAGCTTTCTTT. This chain uses TRBV6-5 with TRBJ1-1; no definite D call. CDR3 length equals 13 residues. Trimming stripped 2 bases from V and 5 bases from J, with 9 bases between. Germline CDR1 and CDR2: MNHEY and SVGAGI.

This chain uses TRBV9 with TRBJ2-2, with 13 bases matching TRBD2. Per the germline V gene, CDR1 is SGDLS and CDR2 is YYNGEE. Losses at the gene ends were 0 bases for V and 1 base for J; bases not matched to a gene: 0. The CDR3 loop spans 17 amino acids. CDR3 protein: CASSVGLAGGNTGELFF. In nucleotides, the CDR3 is TGTGCCAGCAGCGTAGGACTAGCGGGAGGGAACACCGGGGAGCTGTTTTTT.

J is TRBJ2-5 and V is TRBV28; perhaps TRBD1 as D (5 bases). CDR1 MDHEN and CDR2 SYDVKM come from the germline V gene. Trimming left V 2 bases short and J 4 bases short, with 8 bases between. The CDR3 spans 13 residues. CDR3 DNA sequence: TGTGCCAGCAGTTTAGGACACCTAGAGACCCAGTACTTC. It encodes CASSLGHLETQYF.

CDR3 coding DNA: TGTGCCAGCTCCGGGGCTAACTATGGCTACACCTTC. Amino acids: CASSGANYGYTF. The chain carries TRBV6-5 and TRBJ1-2; D uncertain. The V end lost 8 bases, the J end lost 0 bases, and 7 bases lay between the germline ends. Germline V gene lookup returns CDR1 MNHEY and CDR2 SVGAGI. The CDR3 contains 12 residues.

In DNA form, the CDR3 reads TGTGCCAGCAGCGTAAGCGGACAGGGCTATGGCTACACCTTC. Translated: CASSVSGQGYGYTF. The chain recombines TRBV9 with TRBJ1-2; TRBD1 aligns across 8 bases. CDR1 SGDLS and CDR2 YYNGEE come from the germline V gene. This CDR3 spans 14 amino acids. With V trimmed by 1 base and J by 4 bases, 3 bases remained unmatched. Together with reference TRBV9 and TRBJ1-2, the CDR3 gives the full variable domain: DSGVTQTPKHLITATGQRVTLRCSPRSGDLSVYWYQQSLDQGLQFLIQYYNGEERAKGNILERFSAQQFPDLHSELNLSSLELGDSALYFCASSVSGQGYGYTFGSGTRLTVV.

The chain links TRBV21-1 to TRBJ1-6; TRBD1, as called in the table, went unchecked against the DNA. TRBV21-1 is a pseudogene locus. The CDR3 is made up of 17 amino acids. The CDR3 here is CASSKADRVGYNSPLHF. CDR3 in DNA: TGTGCCAGCAGCAAAGCGGACAGGGTAGGATATAATTCACCCCTCCACTTT.

CDR3 region: CASSLGPAAQETQYF. The DNA for the CDR3 is TGTGCCAGCAGCTTGGGTCCAGCGGCGCAAGAGACCCAGTACTTC. This rearrangement joins TRBV5-4 to TRBJ2-5, with a possible D match to TRBD2 (5 bases). The germline V gene encodes CDR1 SGHNT and CDR2 YYREEE (reference sequence). V was cut by 0 bases and J by 2 bases, with 11 bases left in between. The CDR3 is made up of 15 amino acids.

The chain uses TRBV28 and TRBJ2-7; D possibly corresponds to TRBD1 (5 bases). Trimming removed 1 base from V and 5 bases from J, with 18 bases in between. CDR1 and CDR2 from the germline V gene are MDHEN and SYDVKM. The CDR3 contains 16 residues. The CDR3 sequence is CASSLFSLPRVDEQYF. CDR3 coding DNA: TGTGCCAGCAGTTTATTTTCCCTGCCCAGGGTGGACGAGCAGTACTTC.

This clone was detected a few times. The chain is built from TRBV3-1 (or the pseudogene TRBV3-2) and TRBJ1-5; tentative D call: TRBD1 (6 bases). This CDR3 has 12 residues. CDR1 and CDR2 from the germline V gene are LGHDT and YNNKEL (reference sequence). V lost 1 base to trimming and J lost 11 bases, with 9 bases between them. The CDR3 DNA is TGTGCCAGCAGCCAAGGACAGGAGTCCCAGCATTTT. Translated, it gives CASSQGQESQHF.

The chain carries TRBV5-1 and TRBJ2-7; TRBD1 matches 10 bases. The germline V gene has CDR1 SGHRS and CDR2 YFSETQ. The V segment lost 0 bases and the J segment 7 bases; nucleotides outside the gene matches: 1. This CDR3 comprises 13 residues. The CDR3 sequence is CASSLGQGAEQYF. CDR3 in DNA: TGCGCCAGCAGCTTGGGACAGGGGGCAGAGCAGTACTTC.

This clone occurred once. The chain uses TRBV5-5 and TRBJ1-1; D is possibly TRBD1 (6 bases). The CDR3 length is 16 residues. Germline V gene sequence: CDR1 SGHKS, CDR2 YYEKEE (reference sequence). Trimming shortened V by 0 bases and J by 0 bases, and 12 bases separated the two germline ends. This CDR3 reads CASSLDTGSLNTEAFF. As DNA, the CDR3 is TGTGCCAGCAGCTTGGACACAGGGTCTCTGAACACTGAAGCTTTCTTT. Together with reference TRBV5-5 and TRBJ1-1, the CDR3 gives the full variable domain: DAGVTQSPTHLIKTRGQQVTLRCSPISGHKSVSWYQQVLGQGPQFIFQYYEKEERGRGNFPDRFSARQFPNYSSELNVNALLLGDSALYLCASSLDTGSLNTEAFFGQGTRLTVV.